The 15 T cell receptor beta chains below all came from one sample that was sequenced in a study of cytomegalovirus exposure and HLA in healthy donors. The PCR employed 60 Vbeta primers together with 13 Jbeta primers. Libraries were prepared by immunoSEQ multiplex PCR; TCRdb keeps only in-frame clonotypes and omits some of them. The data hold about 160,000 clones, with about 85% observed a single time. The sample was PBMCs. The origin of the receptors is a boy between 2 and 10 years old in good health and CMV-seronegative.

Comments on this clone: Other DNA sequences in the sample encode the same CDR3. V and J are TRBV9 and TRBJ1-1; 7 nucleotides match TRBD1. Unmatched junction bases numbered 0, after V lost 0 bases and J lost 4 bases. Germline V gives CDR1 SGDLS, CDR2 YYNGEE. This CDR3 is 13 amino acids long. The CDR3 is CASSVDRGTEAFF. The DNA for the CDR3 is TGTGCCAGCAGCGTAGACAGGGGCACTGAAGCTTTCTTT.

V and J are TRBV5-4 and TRBJ2-5; TRBD2 might be the D (5 bases). V lost 3 bases and J lost 2, with 14 bases in between. This CDR3 contains 15 residues. Germline CDR1 reads SGHNT; CDR2 reads YYREEE (reference sequence). The CDR3 DNA sequence: TGTGCCAGCAGCTCGAGCAGCGGCTCACAAGAGACCCAGTACTTC. It codes for CASSSSSGSQETQYF.

This chain links TRBV30 with TRBJ1-2; 7 positions match TRBD1. V lost 3 bases, J lost 2 bases, and 3 bases stayed unmatched. Germline CDR1 reads GTSNPN; CDR2 reads SVGIG (reference sequence). The CDR3 spans 13 residues. DNA of the CDR3: TGTGCCTGGAGGGGACAGCTAAACTATGGCTACACCTTC. Protein: CAWRGQLNYGYTF.

The V and J genes are TRBV28 and TRBJ1-4; the match to TRBD1 covers 9 bases. V was clipped by 4 bases and J by 7 bases; unmatched bases: 13. Germline values: CDR1 MDHEN, CDR2 SYDVKM. The CDR3 spans 17 residues. CDR3 in DNA: TGTGCCAGCAGTTCCCTCCGGGACAGGGAATATGGTGAAAAACTGTTTTTT. This sequence encodes CASSSLRDREYGEKLFF.

This sequence joins TRBV5-1 and TRBJ2-3, with 14 bases matching TRBD2. Unmatched junction bases numbered 3, after V lost 0 bases and J lost 3 bases. Per germline, CDR1 SGHRS and CDR2 YFSETQ. The CDR3 contains 17 residues. CDR3 in amino acids: CASSLVGLAGGTDTQYF. CDR3 nucleotide sequence: TGCGCCAGCAGCTTGGTTGGACTAGCGGGGGGAACAGATACGCAGTATTTT.

Written as DNA, the CDR3 is TGTGCCAGCAGCCCCTCGGGGGGAGGTCGGGCGTACAATGAGCAGTTCTTC. Protein sequence: CASSPSGGGRAYNEQFF. The chain combines TRBV7-3 with TRBJ2-1, with TRBD2 matching 7 bases. CDR1 and CDR2 (germline): SGHTA, FQGTGA. This CDR3 region has 17 residues. V lost 5 bases and J lost 4; bases outside the gene matches: 14.

The chain combines TRBV9 with TRBJ2-7, with D possibly matching TRBD2 (6 bases). The V gene lost 0 bases and the J gene lost 4 bases, with 17 bases spanning the gap. CDR1 is SGDLS, CDR2 YYNGEE, per germline. The CDR3 totals 16 residues. CDR3 in DNA: TGTGCCAGCAGCGTAGTGCCCCTCACTAGCAGATACGAGCAGTACTTC. Translation: CASSVVPLTSRYEQYF.

The chain couples TRBV28 to TRBJ2-3; 10 bases agree with TRBD1. The trim removed 5 bases at V and 3 bases at J, leaving 8 bases unmatched. Germline values: CDR1 MDHEN, CDR2 SYDVKM. This CDR3 has 16 residues. This CDR3 is CASSPPGQGYTDTQYF. The DNA of the CDR3 is TGTGCCAGCAGTCCCCCGGGACAGGGGTATACAGATACGCAGTATTTT.

J is TRBJ2-2 and V is TRBV19; D is unclear. V shed 3 bases and J shed 5 bases, with 13 bases lying between them. Germline assignment: CDR1 LNHDA and CDR2 SQIVND (reference sequence). CDR3 length: 15 amino acids. The CDR3 DNA reads as TGTGCCAGTAGTATTAAAGTGGGCCCAACCGGGGAGCTGTTTTTT. Encoded protein: CASSIKVGPTGELFF.

This chain links TRBV5-4 with TRBJ1-1; D possibly corresponds to TRBD1 (5 bases). This CDR3 contains 13 residues. From germline, CDR1 is SGHNT and CDR2 YYREEE (reference sequence). V gave up 0 bases and J gave up 6 bases, with 9 bases separating them. CDR3 in amino acids: CASSLAGGAEAFF. The CDR3 DNA follows: TGTGCCAGCAGCTTGGCGGGGGGGGCTGAAGCTTTCTTT.

This chain joins TRBV2 and TRBJ2-6, with D tentatively TRBD1 (5 bases). Germline V gene lookup returns CDR1 SNHLY and CDR2 FYNNEI. The CDR3 runs to 15 residues. The ends were cut back, 1 base at V and 2 bases at J, with 6 bases in the middle. Here the CDR3 reads CASSEVGAGANVLTF. The CDR3 coding sequence is TGTGCCAGCAGTGAAGTAGGGGCTGGGGCCAACGTCCTGACTTTC.

This clone was seen only once. The J gene is TRBJ2-5, the V gene TRBV11-3; 15 nucleotides match TRBD2. The V gene end was trimmed by 11 bases and the J gene end by 3 bases; junction bases not matched to a gene: 13. CDR1 and CDR2 from the germline V gene are SGHNT and YENEEA. This CDR3 region has 17 residues. The CDR3 DNA reads TGTGCCTCTATTAGGGGGACTAGCGGGAGGTTGGAAGAGACCCAGTACTTC. This encodes CASIRGTSGRLEETQYF.

The V call is TRBV5-6, the J call TRBJ2-1, with D possibly being TRBD1 (6 bases). Per germline, CDR1 SGHDT and CDR2 YYEEEE. Trimming took 0 bases from V and 2 from J, leaving 9 bases between them. The CDR3 totals 15 residues. The CDR3 sequence: CASSLVAGAYNEQFF. In DNA form, the CDR3 reads TGTGCCAGCAGCTTGGTCGCAGGGGCCTACAATGAGCAGTTCTTC.

The chain couples TRBV6-5 to TRBJ1-3; 9 nucleotides agree with TRBD1. The CDR3 is 15 residues long. Trimming at V came to 2 bases and at J to 4 bases, leaving 3 bases not matched to a gene. CDR1 is MNHEY, CDR2 SVGAGI, per germline. This CDR3 is CASSYDRGKGNTIYF. DNA of the CDR3: TGTGCCAGCAGTTACGACAGGGGGAAAGGAAACACCATATATTTT.

This chain links TRBV29-1 with TRBJ2-7; 7 bases line up with TRBD1. Unmatched junction bases numbered 8, after V lost 6 bases and J lost 3 bases. Germline CDR1 and CDR2: SQVTM and ANQGSEA. This CDR3 comprises 13 residues. The CDR3 spells CSVSTGSGYEQYV. The DNA for the CDR3 is TGCAGCGTCTCGACAGGGTCGGGCTACGAGCAGTACGTC.